The rows below give T cell receptor beta chains drawn from one sample of a study of T cell changes during pregnancy in multiple sclerosis. Libraries were prepared by immunoSEQ multiplex PCR; TCRdb keeps only in-frame clonotypes and omits some of them. The data show roughly 80,000 clones, with about 90% seen just once and 1.4% held by the top ten. The source material was peripheral blood, sampled before pregnancy. Receptors originate from a female donor with multiple sclerosis, enrolled in a pregnancy study. Both conserved end residues are part of each CDR3. The D gene is left open where the match is weak.

v_gene	d_gene	j_gene	CDR3aa
TRBV7-9	-	TRBJ2-1	CASTTRVVTYNEQFF
TRBV19	TRBD1	TRBJ1-2	CASINAGTDNYGYTF
TRBV30	-	TRBJ2-1	CAWSKPGEASDEQFF
TRBV7-9	TRBD1	TRBJ2-2	CASSLRQGSGELFF
TRBV7-9	TRBD2	TRBJ2-7	CASSPGTSGGAYEQYF
TRBV4-1	-	TRBJ1-4	CASSPERGGRGITNEKLFF
TRBV6-6	-	TRBJ1-6	CASSFKGDSSPLHF
TRBV7-9	-	TRBJ2-7	CASSLVVAYGPYEQYF
TRBV6-1	-	TRBJ1-3	CATKASGLERNTIYF
TRBV19	-	TRBJ1-5	CASSILGQASNQPQHF
TRBV15	-	TRBJ1-5	CATQDRTGNQPQHF
TRBV6-4	-	TRBJ1-1	CASSDPTRGVTEAFF
TRBV6-6	-	TRBJ1-3	CASSPDSGSGNTIYF
TRBV5-1	-	TRBJ2-1	CATGTLGNEQFF
TRBV10-1	-	TRBJ1-1	CASSHRRGTEAFF
TRBV19	-	TRBJ2-7	CASSIGNEQYF
TRBV9	-	TRBJ2-3	CASSVTTETQYF
TRBV11-2	TRBD2	TRBJ2-7	CASTLRGTSGGYYEQYF
TRBV16	-	TRBJ2-1	CASSQWAEGSRFF
TRBV4-1	-	TRBJ1-2	CASSNGGIGYTF
TRBV5-8	TRBD1	TRBJ2-7	CASAPGTEAYEQYF
TRBV7-9	TRBD1	TRBJ2-1	CASSVGTGIRYEQFF
TRBV5-6	-	TRBJ2-7	CASSLTGFSYEQYF
TRBV5-1	-	TRBJ2-1	CASSLLSEPEFGEQFF
TRBV5-1	-	TRBJ2-2	CASSTISGPNTGELFF
TRBV7-8	-	TRBJ2-3	CASSVRLPKNTDTQYF
TRBV5-6	-	TRBJ1-4	CASSFTGQGDEKLFF
TRBV5-1	-	TRBJ2-3	CASSLAGVPDTQYF
TRBV7-6	-	TRBJ1-5	CASSTSGDGNQPQHF
TRBV1	-	TRBJ1-6	CTSSRLDRGFNSPLHF
TRBV12-5	TRBD1	TRBJ1-6	CASGERDRGNSPLHF
TRBV5-1	TRBD1	TRBJ2-2	CASSSGTGVTGELFF
TRBV10-3	TRBD1	TRBJ2-3	CAISEGTGTDTQYF
TRBV5-5	-	TRBJ1-1	CASSLEVHLSDTEAFF
TRBV6-5	-	TRBJ2-7	CASSYSRSLEQYF
TRBV2	-	TRBJ2-2	CASTGDVGTGELFF
TRBV18	-	TRBJ2-2	CASSPPRAGELFF
TRBV4-1	-	TRBJ2-1	CASSRPEADEQFF
TRBV9	-	TRBJ1-6	CASSASQGDNSPLHF
TRBV14	-	TRBJ1-3	CASSQDVPSGNTIYF
TRBV6-1	TRBD1	TRBJ1-3	CASSLTGVGNTIYF
TRBV5-1	TRBD1	TRBJ1-2	CASSPRDSAYGYTF